This T cell receptor (beta chain) appears in the sequencing data of a study of naive and memory T cell subsets. General study results and limits: This RNA-based method may be sensitive to activation-related transcript changes.

TCR cDNA received a 3' ligated oligonucleotide that carried a UMI. RNA was extracted from roughly 2.6 ml of whole blood of healthy adults. Comment on this clonotype: Its target is not known. Possible read error: a much larger clone is one base away.

Amplification of ligated cDNA took four PCR rounds with SP2 and nested alpha and beta constant primers. Reverse transcription of blood and skin TCR RNA was primed at alpha and beta constant regions. TCRdb fed the 5' RACE reads into MiXCR, producing one record per CDR3 protein. This sample has about 60,000 distinct CDR3 sequences, with 6.5% to 9% found just once. Germline loops: CDR1 LNHDA, CDR2 SQIVND (reference sequence). Losses at the gene ends were 8 bases for V and 11 bases for J; bases not matched to a gene: 11. CDR3 length: 13 residues. This clonotype originated in a female donor in good health. This chain uses TRBV19 with TRBJ2-1; 8 bases are shared with TRBD2. CDR3 in DNA: TGTGCCAGTTCGGGACTAGTCGTGAATAAGCAGTTCTTC. Its translation is CASSGLVVNKQFF.